This record covers a single T cell receptor (beta chain). Antigen: not known. Trimming cost V 5 bases and J 8 bases, with 25 bases left between them. This CDR3 is 17 amino acids long. The TCR beta libraries were generated through quantitative 5'-RACE incorporating molecular barcodes. TCRdb redid the calling of the 5' RACE reads with MiXCR, one entry per CDR3 protein. The profile shows approximately 300,000 distinct CDR3 sequences, roughly 8% of them singletons. This entry belongs to a study of CD8 T cells in ankylosing spondylitis. Broader study findings: The authors found the disease-linked clones to be CD8+ and relatively rare in peripheral blood. Within matched ankylosing spondylitis synovial fluid, disease-linked clones were reportedly significantly enriched. Previously reported in reactive arthritis synovial fluid and blood were some of the motif variants. Made up of roughly 8 highly homologous variants, a TCR beta motif appeared characteristic of ankylosing spondylitis blood.

This receptor was taken from a male donor with ankylosing spondylitis. This rearrangement joins TRBV12-3 or TRBV12-4 to TRBJ2-1; TRBD2 might be the D (5 bases). The sample was blood, either unsorted or a sorted T cell fraction (not recorded which). CDR3 amino acids: CASSVSWRRYAKDEQFF. In DNA, the CDR3 is TGTGCCAGCAGTGTTAGTTGGAGGCGCTATGCAAAGGATGAGCAGTTCTTC.